These 5 T cell receptor beta chains share one sample of origin, sequenced in a study of cytotoxic CD8 clonotypes in ibrutinib-treated CLL. The method was immunoSEQ multiplex PCR; TCRdb's version includes in-frame clones alone and lacks a portion of them. Here the sample spans about 43,000 clones, under 75% being singletons. The sequenced sample was PBMCs, obtained after 12 months of ibrutinib treatment. All receptors come from a human donor with chronic lymphocytic leukemia.

This clone showed up just a few times. The chain couples TRBV4-1 to TRBJ2-7; 7 nucleotides line up with TRBD1. V gave up 4 bases and J gave up 2 bases; unmatched junction bases: 11. This CDR3 comprises 16 residues. Per germline, CDR1 MGHRA and CDR2 YSYEKL. For the CDR3, the DNA is TGCGCCAGCAGCCGGGTTCCGGGACAGAGTACCTACGAGCAGTACTTC. Amino acid sequence: CASSRVPGQSTYEQYF.

By share, this clone ranks as medium-sized. The CDR3 protein is CASSPGTGGWDTEAFF. CDR3 nucleotides: TGTGCCAGCAGCCCCGGGACAGGGGGCTGGGACACTGAAGCTTTCTTT. The chain is built from TRBV7-3 and TRBJ1-1, with 12 bases matching TRBD1. The V segment lost 5 bases and the J segment 3 bases; nucleotides outside the gene matches: 7. In germline, CDR1 is SGHTA, CDR2 FQGTGA. This CDR3 has 16 amino acids.

The genes are TRBV5-4 and TRBJ2-7, with D perhaps matching TRBD2 (5 bases). Trimming left V 4 bases short and J 3 bases short, with 17 bases between. This CDR3 region has 15 residues. Germline V CDR1 and CDR2: SGHNT, YYREEE (reference sequence). The CDR3 is CASSPEVGANYEQYF. CDR3 nucleotides: TGTGCCAGCAGCCCGGAGGTAGGAGCTAACTACGAGCAGTACTTC.

V gene TRBV7-3 combines with J gene TRBJ2-3, with 8 bases aligning to TRBD1. Germline assignment: CDR1 SGHTA and CDR2 FQGTGA. This CDR3 contains 14 residues. V trimming: 5 bases; J trimming: 2 bases; junction bases outside the gene matches: 3. CDR3 residues: CASSRDRSTDTQYF. In nucleotides, the CDR3 is TGTGCCAGCAGCCGGGACAGGTCCACAGATACGCAGTATTTT.

By share, this clone counts as medium-sized (0.01 to 0.1%). CDR3 protein: CASSFGGNTEAFF. DNA for the CDR3: TGTGCCAGCAGTTTCGGGGGGAACACTGAAGCTTTCTTT. The chain couples TRBV28 to TRBJ1-1, with D possibly TRBD1 on 5 matching bases. Trimming left V 3 bases short and J 1 base short, with 6 bases between. The CDR3 is 13 amino acids. The germline gives CDR1 MDHEN, CDR2 SYDVKM.